This T cell receptor (beta chain) was captured by sequencing in a study of T cell repertoires in cytomegalovirus infection. Whole-study context: Public TCR beta signatures marked donors with CMV infection and the matching HLA. Notes on the study in general: CMV-specific TCR beta clonotypes restricted by HLA-C were the ones dominating the ex vivo response. Carriers of CMV plus the relevant HLA were identified by cumulative public TCR beta family frequency.

This clonotype occurred a few times. The antigen is unknown. CDR1 is SGHDT, CDR2 YYEEEE, per germline. V dropped 3 bases and J dropped 9 bases, with 10 bases sitting between them. The CDR3 runs 12 residues. One entry per CDR3 protein, called by TCRdb with MiXCR from the reads. The data hold tens of thousands of distinct CDR3 sequences, with approximately 24% observed a single time. Input material: PBMCs, sequenced either directly or after in vitro stimulation (not recorded which). The genes are TRBV5-6 and TRBJ2-1; the D gene is possibly TRBD2 (7 bases). This clonotype originated in a human donor in good health (CMV status not recorded). Some clones in this sample may be carry-over from other donors' samples. The CDR3 loop reads CASSWGGREQFF. The CDR3, as DNA: TGTGCCAGCAGCTGGGGGGGGCGTGAGCAGTTCTTC.